Below, 2 T cell receptor beta chains from the same sample are listed, as sequenced in a study of T cell repertoires in cytomegalovirus infection. Antigens of these TCRs are unknown. TCRdb re-derived calls from the reads in MiXCR, one entry per CDR3 protein. In the table there are around 800,000 distinct CDR3 sequences, around a third of which are singletons. Sample: cultured CD8+ T cells from PBMCs, taken from culture after CMV antigen stimulation. The source is a human donor in good health (CMV status not recorded). Some clones in this sample may be carry-over from other donors' samples.

This clonotype was counted a few times. The V call is TRBV4-1, the J call TRBJ2-2; TRBD1 matches at 7 bases. The V gene end was trimmed by 2 bases and the J gene end by 7 bases; junction bases not matched to a gene: 4. Germline V gene data show CDR1 as MGHRA and CDR2 as YSYEKL. The CDR3 has 14 amino acids. CDR3 coding DNA: TGCGCCAGCAGCCAACTGACAGGGTTCGGGGAGCTGTTTTTT. This translates into CASSQLTGFGELFF.

V and J are TRBV27 and TRBJ2-7; D may correspond to TRBD1 or TRBD2 (5 bases each). This CDR3 spans 14 amino acids. Trimming left V 5 bases short and J 4 bases short, with 15 bases between. Germline CDR1 reads MNHEY; CDR2 reads SMNVEV (reference sequence). CDR3: CASSPGTRTYEQYF. CDR3 nucleotides: TGTGCCAGCAGTCCAGGGACCCGCACGTACGAGCAGTACTTC.